Following are 7 T cell receptor beta chains from one sample sequenced in a study of shared clonotypes between healthy human individuals. Data came from immunoSEQ multiplex PCR; TCRdb stores just in-frame clones and leaves some out. The table has around 690,000 clones, about nine tenths seen once. The sample consisted of memory CD8+ T cells from PBMCs. Subset defined: CD45RO+ cells pooled with CCR7-negative TemRA cells. The receptors here all came from a man aged 18 to 35 in good health. Some clones in this sample may be carry-over from other donors' samples.

The chain combines TRBV7-2 with TRBJ2-1, with TRBD2 identical over 13 bases. CDR3 length: 18 amino acids. The V and J ends lost 4 bases and 4 bases, in that order; junction bases with no gene match: 10. Per the germline V gene, CDR1 is SGHTA and CDR2 is FQGNSA. The CDR3 sequence is CASSSPGLAGAIYNEQFF. DNA of the CDR3: TGTGCCAGCAGCTCGCCCGGACTAGCGGGGGCCATATACAATGAGCAGTTCTTC.

The rearrangement links TRBV4-3 to TRBJ2-7; D is uncertain. V lost 0 bases and J lost 3, with 9 bases in between. The CDR3 runs 14 residues. Germline CDR1 and CDR2: LGHNA and YSLEER. The CDR3 is CASSQDFTIYEQYF. CDR3 DNA: TGCGCCAGCAGCCAAGATTTCACAATCTACGAGCAGTACTTC.

The chain is built from TRBV27 and TRBJ1-3; D is perhaps TRBD1 (6 bases). V was cut by 2 bases and J by 3 bases, with 17 bases left in between. The CDR3 length is 17 residues. The germline V gene encodes CDR1 MNHEY and CDR2 SMNVEV (reference sequence). The CDR3 here is CASSLVSPGAFGNTIYF. The CDR3 DNA is TGTGCCAGCAGTTTAGTATCGCCAGGGGCTTTTGGAAACACCATATATTTT.

The gene calls are TRBV15 and TRBJ1-1; no clear D gene. There are 16 residues in the CDR3. Germline assignment: CDR1 LNHNV and CDR2 YYDKDF (reference sequence). Trimming took off 3 bases at V and 0 bases at J, with 14 bases between the two ends. The CDR3 protein is CATSRESFPMNTEAFF. The CDR3 bases are TGTGCCACCAGCAGGGAGAGTTTTCCCATGAACACTGAAGCTTTCTTT.

To note about this clone: Distinct nucleotide sequences in the sample also encode this CDR3. CDR3 in amino acids: CASSLGSYNEQFF. CDR3 coding DNA: TGTGCCAGCAGCTTAGGATCCTACAATGAGCAGTTCTTC. The chain uses TRBV7-9 and TRBJ2-1; unclear D gene. The length of the CDR3 is 13 residues. Germline values: CDR1 SEHNR, CDR2 FQNEAQ (reference sequence). Between the trimmed V and J ends, which lost 1 base and 1 base, there was a span of 2 bases.

This clone was counted only a few times. The chain couples TRBV4-1 to TRBJ1-1; 9 bases are shared with TRBD1. The trim removed 2 bases at V and 6 bases at J, leaving 1 base unmatched. Per germline, CDR1 MGHRA and CDR2 YSYEKL. This CDR3 has 13 residues. CDR3 loop: CASSQRTGAEAFF. In DNA, the CDR3 is TGCGCCAGCAGCCAAAGGACAGGGGCTGAAGCTTTCTTT.

V and J are TRBV5-1 and TRBJ2-7; 9 nucleotides align to TRBD1. The V and J ends lost 4 bases and 0 bases, in that order; junction bases with no gene match: 8. Germline CDR1 reads SGHRS; CDR2 reads YFSETQ. This CDR3 comprises 16 residues. The CDR3 loop is CASSPRGQGGSYEQYF. CDR3 bases: TGCGCCAGCAGCCCACGGGGACAGGGAGGCTCCTACGAGCAGTACTTC.